This TCR beta chain was identified in a study of T cell responses to AZD1222 COVID-19 vaccine. Study at large: Pooling covered second doses at about 4 or about 12 weeks. Whole-study results and caveats: Baseline seropositivity occurred in only a handful of AZD1222 recipients. Spike as a whole was targeted by vaccine-associated CD4 TCRs, dominant at 160-218 and 743-854.

This CDR3 is built from 15 residues. Germline-derived CDR1 and CDR2 are SGHDT and YYEEEE. V gave up 4 bases and J gave up 3 bases; unmatched junction bases: 6. The data were produced by immunoSEQ multiplex PCR, yet TCRdb's version contains in-frame clones alone and is incomplete. Of roughly 40,000 clones listed, about three quarters are singletons. In the case of this clone: The target antigen is unknown.

This clonotype originated in an adult in good health. V usage is TRBV5-6 and J usage is TRBJ2-5, with 10 nucleotides matching TRBD2. Specimen: peripheral blood, collected on day 0 of AZD1222 vaccination. In nucleotides, the CDR3 is TGTGCCAGCAGCACTTATAGCGGGGGGAAAGAGACCCAGTACTTC. Translating gives CASSTYSGGKETQYF.